Presented here are 19 T cell receptor beta chains from one specimen sequenced in a study of beta chain features in type 1 diabetes. Findings of the study overall: Significant though moderate, a shortening of TCRB CDR3s appeared in all four CD4+ subsets of Type 1 diabetes patients.

Every bit of the isolated RNA underwent reverse transcription, so sequencing read expressed TCRB transcripts. The method was immunoSEQ multiplex PCR; TCRdb's version includes in-frame clones alone and lacks a portion of them. The profile covers a few hundred thousand clones, with 9.6% appearing a single time and about 0.63% taken by the ten largest. The antigens for these receptors are not known. Sequencing input: central memory CD4+ T cells from blood. The receptors here all came from a man aged 25 to 40 with type 1 diabetes.

V and J are TRBV11-1 and TRBJ1-2, with D uncertain. Germline CDR1 reads SGHAT; CDR2 reads FQDESV (reference sequence). The ends were cut back, 2 bases at V and 0 bases at J, with 10 bases in the middle. The CDR3 consists of 15 residues. CDR3 in DNA: TGTGCCAGCAGCTTAACAGAAACTTCTAACTATGGCTACACCTTC. Translation gives CASSLTETSNYGYTF.

The sample holds a few counts of this clone. The genes are TRBV2 and TRBJ2-5; 7 positions agree with TRBD1. The V gene's germline CDR1 is SNHLY and CDR2 FYNNEI. V gave up 7 bases and J gave up 4 bases; unmatched junction bases: 9. The CDR3 consists of 14 residues. This chain's CDR3 is CASMVGSGGETQYF. Written as DNA, the CDR3 is TGTGCCAGCATGGTTGGGTCAGGGGGAGAGACCCAGTACTTC.

The rearrangement joins TRBV5-1 to TRBJ2-1, with 8 bases fitting TRBD2. This CDR3 region has 15 residues. The germline V gene encodes CDR1 SGHRS and CDR2 YFSETQ. The V and J ends lost 9 bases and 4 bases, in that order; junction bases with no gene match: 12. The CDR3 region is CATSVGLGSYNEQFF. The DNA of the CDR3 is TGCGCCACATCAGTGGGACTAGGGTCTTACAATGAGCAGTTCTTC.

This chain joins TRBV19 and TRBJ1-2, with TRBD1 as a possible D gene (5 bases). V lost 6 bases and J lost 7, with 12 bases in between. CDR1 LNHDA and CDR2 SQIVND come from the germline V gene (reference sequence). CDR3 length: 12 amino acids. The CDR3 spells CASRHQGGGYTF. CDR3 DNA: TGTGCCAGTAGACATCAGGGAGGTGGCTACACCTTC.

Many counts were recorded for this clone. The CDR3 DNA reads as TGTGCCTGGGAAGCCGGGACATATACACTAGCCAAAAACATTCAGTACTTC. Translating gives CAWEAGTYTLAKNIQYF. The chain recombines TRBV30 with TRBJ2-4, with D possibly matching TRBD1 (6 bases). Trimming took off 5 bases at V and 0 bases at J, with 20 bases between the two ends. The CDR3 has 17 residues. The germline V gene has CDR1 GTSNPN and CDR2 SVGIG (reference sequence).

This clone was counted ten times or more. The chain is built from TRBV9 and TRBJ2-3, with 8 bases that match TRBD1. V was pared by 2 bases and J by 5 bases, with 4 bases of the junction left unmatched. Per the germline V gene, CDR1 is SGDLS and CDR2 is YYNGEE. The CDR3 sequence is 14 residues long. This CDR3 reads CASSVGTGGDTQYF. CDR3 nucleotide sequence: TGTGCCAGCAGCGTTGGGACAGGAGGAGATACGCAGTATTTT.

This clone came up a few times. The genes are TRBV7-6 and TRBJ2-1; D is unclear. The V gene's germline CDR1 is SGHVS and CDR2 FNYEAQ. The V end was cut by 5 bases, the J end by 2 bases, with 10 bases between. The CDR3 loop spans 14 amino acids. CDR3 loop: CASSPMATYNEQFF. The CDR3 nucleotides are TGTGCCAGCAGCCCTATGGCCACCTACAATGAGCAGTTCTTC.

The V gene is TRBV5-1, the J gene TRBJ2-2, with D tentatively TRBD2 (5 bases). The CDR3 contains 16 residues. Trimming took off 3 bases at V and 7 bases at J, with 19 bases between the two ends. Germline V lookup: CDR1 SGHRS, CDR2 YFSETQ. The CDR3 protein is CASSSTTVESFGELFF. The CDR3 nucleotides are TGCGCCAGCAGCTCGACTACTGTCGAATCGTTCGGGGAGCTGTTTTTT.

This clone was found many times. The chain joins TRBV7-2 to TRBJ1-1, with no clear D. In germline, CDR1 is SGHTA, CDR2 FQGNSA. V lost 5 bases to trimming and J lost 3 bases, with 10 bases between them. The CDR3 loop spans 13 amino acids. CDR3 residues: CASSVREDTEAFF. The CDR3 nucleotides are TGTGCCAGCAGCGTCCGGGAGGACACTGAAGCTTTCTTT.

This clone has at least ten counts. The J gene is TRBJ1-5, the V gene TRBV7-9; TRBD1 is a possible D gene (5 bases). Germline assignment: CDR1 SEHNR and CDR2 FQNEAQ (reference sequence). The V end was cut by 6 bases, the J end by 8 bases, with 23 bases between. This CDR3 has 16 amino acids. CDR3 coding DNA: TGTGCCAGCAGTTCAATCACCGGGACCCACGAGGAGCCCCAGCATTTT. This codes for CASSSITGTHEEPQHF.

This chain uses TRBV7-2 with TRBJ2-3, with D unresolved. Germline CDR1 and CDR2: SGHTA and FQGNSA. Trimming removed 3 bases at V and 4 bases at J, with 11 bases between. The CDR3 contains 14 residues. Here the CDR3 reads CASSFPGRPDTQYF. The CDR3 DNA reads TGTGCCAGCAGCTTCCCCGGGCGCCCAGATACGCAGTATTTT.

This clone was observed a few times. The chain joins TRBV9 to TRBJ2-5; perhaps TRBD2 as D (6 bases). V lost 1 base and J lost 1, with 11 bases in between. The CDR3 covers 15 residues. CDR1 and CDR2 from the germline V gene are SGDLS and YYNGEE. In DNA form, the CDR3 reads TGTGCCAGCAGCGTATCAGGGAGGTCCCAAGAGACCCAGTACTTC. Protein: CASSVSGRSQETQYF.

This clone was seen a few times. The chain joins TRBV28 to TRBJ2-5; D is unresolved. Trimming left V 3 bases short and J 0 bases short, with 5 bases between. CDR1 and CDR2 (germline): MDHEN, SYDVKM. This CDR3 has 13 amino acids. For the CDR3, the DNA is TGTGCCAGCAGTTTGGGCAACCAAGAGACCCAGTACTTC. Protein sequence: CASSLGNQETQYF.

The V gene is TRBV7-8, the J gene TRBJ1-5, with 7 bases fitting TRBD1. Germline V gene lookup returns CDR1 SGHVS and CDR2 FQNEAQ. This CDR3 is 13 amino acids long. V lost 4 bases, J lost 6 bases, and 3 bases stayed unmatched. The CDR3 is CASSWTGVQPQHF. The CDR3 nucleotides are TGTGCCAGCAGCTGGACAGGAGTTCAGCCCCAGCATTTT.

The V call is TRBV4-2, the J call TRBJ2-1, with D perhaps TRBD1 (5 bases). CDR1 and CDR2 from the germline V gene are LGHNA and YNFKEQ. V was clipped by 0 bases and J by 5 bases, with 17 bases between them. CDR3 length: 17 amino acids. The CDR3 region is CASSQEKLGQGNNEQFF. As DNA, the CDR3 is TGTGCCAGCAGCCAAGAGAAATTGGGGCAAGGCAACAATGAGCAGTTCTTC.

This chain joins TRBV6-1 and TRBJ1-4; 8 nucleotides agree with TRBD1. Germline lookup yields CDR1 MNHNS and CDR2 SASEGT. The CDR3 consists of 14 residues. Trimming at V came to 7 bases and at J to 7 bases, leaving 8 bases not matched to a gene. This chain's CDR3 is CASIWDRSAEKLFF. CDR3 nucleotide sequence: TGTGCCAGCATCTGGGACAGGTCGGCTGAAAAACTGTTTTTT.

This rearrangement joins TRBV6-1 to TRBJ1-6; 8 bases are a match to TRBD1. V lost 7 bases, J lost 9 bases, and 5 bases stayed unmatched. Germline CDR1 is MNHNS and CDR2 is SASEGT. The CDR3 extends over 13 amino acids. CDR3 sequence (DNA): TGTGCCAGCATCAGGGGGCTTAGTTCACCCCTCCACTTT. It codes for CASIRGLSSPLHF.

V usage is TRBV29-1 and J usage is TRBJ2-7; D is possibly TRBD1 or TRBD2 (5 bases each). The V gene's germline CDR1 is SQVTM and CDR2 ANQGSEA. Between the trimmed V and J ends, which lost 2 bases and 2 bases, there was a span of 16 bases. CDR3 length: 15 amino acids. The CDR3 reads CSVEIHRDRTYEQYF. In DNA form, the CDR3 reads TGCAGCGTTGAAATACATCGGGACCGAACCTACGAGCAGTACTTC.

The CDR3 nucleotides are TGTGCCAGCAGTTACTCGGGGACAGGGACTGGCTACACCTTC. Amino acid sequence: CASSYSGTGTGYTF. The rearrangement joins TRBV6-5 to TRBJ1-2; 9 nucleotides match TRBD1. Losses at the gene ends were 0 bases for V and 7 bases for J; bases not matched to a gene: 3. The germline gives CDR1 MNHEY, CDR2 SVGAGI. This CDR3 region has 14 residues.